This T cell receptor beta chain was sequenced for a study of OX40 agonist ivuxolimab in advanced cancers. Study details: Clinicians treated patients with ivuxolimab, an agonistic anti-OX40 (CD134) antibody. A mean age of 60 years, range about 23 to 90, was recorded, and over 65% were male.

J gave up 4 bases and V 0 bases, and 8 bases lay outside the gene matches. This CDR3 spans 17 amino acids. The germline V gene encodes CDR1 LGHNA and CDR2 YNFKEQ. Sequencing used immunoSEQ multiplex PCR; TCRdb keeps in-frame clones, though not all of them. The sample has 55,000 to 70,000 clones; around 83% are singletons. This receptor was obtained from an adult with an advanced solid tumor such as melanoma, head and neck, liver or kidney cancer. The specimen comprised CD4+ or CD8+ T cells sorted from blood, sampled in a trial of the OX40 agonist ivuxolimab. V gene TRBV4-2 combines with J gene TRBJ2-2, with TRBD2 matching 7 bases. The CDR3 sequence is CASSQDLAGEGTGELFF. CDR3 DNA: TGTGCCAGCAGCCAAGATCTCGCGGGAGAAGGCACCGGGGAGCTGTTTTTT.